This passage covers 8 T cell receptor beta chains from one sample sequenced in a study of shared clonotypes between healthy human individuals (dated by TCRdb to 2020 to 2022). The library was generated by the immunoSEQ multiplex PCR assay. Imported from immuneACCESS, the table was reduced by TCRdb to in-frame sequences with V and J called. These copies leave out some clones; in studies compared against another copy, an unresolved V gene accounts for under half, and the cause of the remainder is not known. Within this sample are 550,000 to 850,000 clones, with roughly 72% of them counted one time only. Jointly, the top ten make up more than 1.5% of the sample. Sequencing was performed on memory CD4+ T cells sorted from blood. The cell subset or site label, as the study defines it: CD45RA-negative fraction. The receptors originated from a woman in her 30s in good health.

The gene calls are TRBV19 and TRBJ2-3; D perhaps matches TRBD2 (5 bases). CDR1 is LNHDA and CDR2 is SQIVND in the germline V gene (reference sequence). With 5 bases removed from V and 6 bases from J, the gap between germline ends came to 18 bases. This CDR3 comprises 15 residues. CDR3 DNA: TGTGCCAGTAGTCGGGTGGGAGTAGCTGTGGATACGCAGTATTTT. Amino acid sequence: CASSRVGVAVDTQYF.

In DNA, the CDR3 is TGTGCCAGCAGTTACTCGGCGGGGGGGCCTGGCTACACCTTC. Protein: CASSYSAGGPGYTF. The J gene is TRBJ1-2, the V gene TRBV6-5, with a tentative D call TRBD1 (6 bases). The CDR3 runs 14 residues. The germline V gene encodes CDR1 MNHEY and CDR2 SVGAGI. Trimming shortened V by 0 bases and J by 7 bases, and 12 bases separated the two germline ends.

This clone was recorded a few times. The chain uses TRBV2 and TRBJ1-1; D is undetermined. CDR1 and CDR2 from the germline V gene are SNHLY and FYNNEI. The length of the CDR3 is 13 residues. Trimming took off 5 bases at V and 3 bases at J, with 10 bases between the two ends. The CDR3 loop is CASSISWDTEAFF. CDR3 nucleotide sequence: TGTGCCAGCAGTATTTCCTGGGACACTGAAGCTTTCTTT.

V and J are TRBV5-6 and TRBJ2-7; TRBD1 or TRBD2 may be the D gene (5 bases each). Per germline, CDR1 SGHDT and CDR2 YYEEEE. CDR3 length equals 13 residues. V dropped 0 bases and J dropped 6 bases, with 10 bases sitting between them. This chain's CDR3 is CASSLATGAEQYF. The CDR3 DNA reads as TGTGCCAGCAGCTTGGCCACCGGGGCCGAGCAGTACTTC.

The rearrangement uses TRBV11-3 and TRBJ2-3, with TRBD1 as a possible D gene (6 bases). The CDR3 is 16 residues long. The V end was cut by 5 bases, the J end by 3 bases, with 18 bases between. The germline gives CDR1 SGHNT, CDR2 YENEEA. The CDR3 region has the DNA TGTGCCAGCAGCGGTTCAGGGGTTGTTGGGACAGATACGCAGTATTTT. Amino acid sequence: CASSGSGVVGTDTQYF.

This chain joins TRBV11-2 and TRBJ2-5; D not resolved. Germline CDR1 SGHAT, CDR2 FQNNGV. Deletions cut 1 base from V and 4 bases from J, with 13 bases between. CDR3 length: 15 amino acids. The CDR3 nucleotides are TGTGCCAGCAGCTTAGGAAACCTCCCCGGAGAGACCCAGTACTTC. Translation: CASSLGNLPGETQYF.

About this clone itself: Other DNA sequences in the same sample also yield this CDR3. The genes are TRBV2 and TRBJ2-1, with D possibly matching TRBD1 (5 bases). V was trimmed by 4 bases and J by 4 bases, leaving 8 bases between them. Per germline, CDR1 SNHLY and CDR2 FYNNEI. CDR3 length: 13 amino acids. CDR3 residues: CASSGDSYNEQFF. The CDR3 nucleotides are TGTGCCAGCAGTGGTGACAGTTACAATGAGCAGTTCTTC.

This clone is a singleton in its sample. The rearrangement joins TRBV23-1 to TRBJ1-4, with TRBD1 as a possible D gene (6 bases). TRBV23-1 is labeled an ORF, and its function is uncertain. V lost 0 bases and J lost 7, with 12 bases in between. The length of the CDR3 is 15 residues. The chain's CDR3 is CASSQSGRGSEKLFF. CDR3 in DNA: TGCGCCAGCAGTCAATCGGGCAGGGGCAGTGAAAAACTGTTTTTT.